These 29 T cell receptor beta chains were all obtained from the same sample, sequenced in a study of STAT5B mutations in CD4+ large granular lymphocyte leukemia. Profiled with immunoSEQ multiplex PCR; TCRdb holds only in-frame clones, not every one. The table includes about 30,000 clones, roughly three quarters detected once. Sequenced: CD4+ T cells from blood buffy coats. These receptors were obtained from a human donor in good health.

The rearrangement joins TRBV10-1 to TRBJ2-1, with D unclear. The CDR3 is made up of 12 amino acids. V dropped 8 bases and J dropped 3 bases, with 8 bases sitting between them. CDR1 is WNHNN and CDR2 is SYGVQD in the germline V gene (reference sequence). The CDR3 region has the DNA TGCGCCAGCTCCTTTAGCTACAATGAGCAGTTCTTC. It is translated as CASSFSYNEQFF.

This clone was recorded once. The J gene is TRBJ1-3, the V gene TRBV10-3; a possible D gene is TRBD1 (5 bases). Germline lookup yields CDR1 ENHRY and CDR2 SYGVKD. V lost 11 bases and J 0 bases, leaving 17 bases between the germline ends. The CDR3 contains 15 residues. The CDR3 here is CAVQWGLISGNTIYF. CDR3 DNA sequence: TGTGCCGTTCAGTGGGGCCTAATCTCTGGAAACACCATATATTTT.

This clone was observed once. The CDR3 DNA reads TGTGCCAGCAGTGCCCGGACAGGGGGCAATCAGCCCCAGCATTTT. Translation gives CASSARTGGNQPQHF. This sequence joins TRBV6-6 and TRBJ1-5, with 9 bases fitting TRBD1. The V segment lost 5 bases and the J segment 2 bases; nucleotides outside the gene matches: 4. The germline CDR1 and CDR2 sequences are MNHNY and SVGAGI (reference sequence). This CDR3 is 15 amino acids long.

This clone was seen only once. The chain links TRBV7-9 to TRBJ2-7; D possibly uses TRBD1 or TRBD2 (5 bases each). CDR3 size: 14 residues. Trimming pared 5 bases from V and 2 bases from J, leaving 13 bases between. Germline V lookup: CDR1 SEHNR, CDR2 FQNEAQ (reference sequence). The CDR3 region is CASSVGTATYEQYF. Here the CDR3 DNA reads TGTGCCAGCAGCGTCGGGACGGCTACCTACGAGCAGTACTTC.

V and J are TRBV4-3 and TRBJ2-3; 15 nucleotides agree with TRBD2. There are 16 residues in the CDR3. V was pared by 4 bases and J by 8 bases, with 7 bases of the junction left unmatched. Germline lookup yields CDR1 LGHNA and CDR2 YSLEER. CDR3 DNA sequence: TGCGCCAGCAGCCGGCGGACTAGCGGGGGGGGCGGTACGCAGTATTTT. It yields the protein CASSRRTSGGGGTQYF.

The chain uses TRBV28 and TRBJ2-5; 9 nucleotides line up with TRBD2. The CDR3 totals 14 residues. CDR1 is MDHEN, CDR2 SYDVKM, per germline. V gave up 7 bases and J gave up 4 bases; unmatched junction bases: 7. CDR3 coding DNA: TGTGCCAGCAAGAGCACTAGCGGGTCAGAGACCCAGTACTTC. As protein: CASKSTSGSETQYF.

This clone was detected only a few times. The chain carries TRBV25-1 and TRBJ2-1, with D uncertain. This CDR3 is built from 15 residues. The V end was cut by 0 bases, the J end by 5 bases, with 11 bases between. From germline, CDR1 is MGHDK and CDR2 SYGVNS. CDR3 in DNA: TGTGCCAGCAGTGAATATAAAGGCCCACACAATGAGCAGTTCTTC. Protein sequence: CASSEYKGPHNEQFF.

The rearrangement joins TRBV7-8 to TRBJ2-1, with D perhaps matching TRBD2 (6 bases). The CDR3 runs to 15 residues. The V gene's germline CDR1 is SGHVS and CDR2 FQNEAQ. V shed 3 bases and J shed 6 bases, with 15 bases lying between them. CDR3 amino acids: CASSFRGIAANEQFF. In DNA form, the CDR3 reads TGTGCCAGCAGCTTTCGGGGAATAGCGGCCAATGAGCAGTTCTTC.

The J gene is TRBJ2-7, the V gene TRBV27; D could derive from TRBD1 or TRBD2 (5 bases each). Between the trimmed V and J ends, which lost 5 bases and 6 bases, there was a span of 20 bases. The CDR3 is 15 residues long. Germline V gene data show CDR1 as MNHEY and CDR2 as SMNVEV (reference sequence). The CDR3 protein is CASSLLGTPAGEQYF. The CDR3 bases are TGTGCCAGCAGTCTCCTCGGGACCCCGGCGGGCGAGCAGTACTTC.

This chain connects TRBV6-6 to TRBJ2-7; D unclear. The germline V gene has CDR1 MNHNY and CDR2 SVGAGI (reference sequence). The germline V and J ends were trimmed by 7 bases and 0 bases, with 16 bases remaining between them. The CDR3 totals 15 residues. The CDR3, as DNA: TGTGCCAGCACCCTCGGGTGGTCACACTCCTACGAGCAGTACTTC. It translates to CASTLGWSHSYEQYF.

CDR3 protein: CASSYSGTGKRETQYF. The CDR3 coding sequence is TGTGCCAGCAGTTACTCGGGGACAGGGAAGAGAGAGACCCAGTACTTC. This sequence joins TRBV6-5 and TRBJ2-5; TRBD1 agrees at 9 bases. CDR3 length equals 16 residues. Trimming cost V 0 bases and J 4 bases; bases outside gene matches: 6. Germline CDR1 MNHEY, CDR2 SVGAGI.

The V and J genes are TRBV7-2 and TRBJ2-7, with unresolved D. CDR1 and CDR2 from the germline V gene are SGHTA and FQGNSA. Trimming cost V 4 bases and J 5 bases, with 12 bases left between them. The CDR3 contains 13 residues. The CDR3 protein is CASSSRDGNEQYF. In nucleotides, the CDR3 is TGTGCCAGCAGCTCCCGAGATGGAAACGAGCAGTACTTC.

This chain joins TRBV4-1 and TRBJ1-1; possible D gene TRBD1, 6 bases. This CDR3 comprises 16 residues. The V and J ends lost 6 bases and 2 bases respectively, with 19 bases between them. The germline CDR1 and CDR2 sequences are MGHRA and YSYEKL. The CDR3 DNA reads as TGCGCCAGCAGGTTCGGGGGCGGACTGACCAACACTGAAGCTTTCTTT. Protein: CASRFGGGLTNTEAFF.

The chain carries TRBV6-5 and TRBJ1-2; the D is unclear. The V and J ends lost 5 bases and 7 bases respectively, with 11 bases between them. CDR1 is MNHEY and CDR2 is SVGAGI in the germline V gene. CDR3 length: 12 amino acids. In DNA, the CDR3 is TGTGCCAGCAGTCCCCCTGGTCGTGGCTACACCTTC. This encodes CASSPPGRGYTF.

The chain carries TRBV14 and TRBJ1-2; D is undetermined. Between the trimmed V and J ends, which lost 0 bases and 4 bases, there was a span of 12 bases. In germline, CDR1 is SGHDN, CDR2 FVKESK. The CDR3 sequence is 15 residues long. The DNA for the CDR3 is TGTGCCAGCAGCCAAGATCATTGGCAGTCCTATGGCTACACCTTC. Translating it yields CASSQDHWQSYGYTF.

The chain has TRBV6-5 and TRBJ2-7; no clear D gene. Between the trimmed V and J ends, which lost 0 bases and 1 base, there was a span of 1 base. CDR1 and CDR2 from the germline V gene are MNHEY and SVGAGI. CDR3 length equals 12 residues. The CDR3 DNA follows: TGTGCCAGCAGTTACTCGTCCTACGAGCAGTACTTC. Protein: CASSYSSYEQYF.

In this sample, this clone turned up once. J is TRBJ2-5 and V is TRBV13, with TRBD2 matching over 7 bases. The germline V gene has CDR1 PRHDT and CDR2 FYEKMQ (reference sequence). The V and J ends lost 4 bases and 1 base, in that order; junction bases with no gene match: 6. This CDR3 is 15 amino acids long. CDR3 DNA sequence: TGTGCCAGCAGCTCCCTGGCGGGAGCCCAAGAGACCCAGTACTTC. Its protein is CASSSLAGAQETQYF.

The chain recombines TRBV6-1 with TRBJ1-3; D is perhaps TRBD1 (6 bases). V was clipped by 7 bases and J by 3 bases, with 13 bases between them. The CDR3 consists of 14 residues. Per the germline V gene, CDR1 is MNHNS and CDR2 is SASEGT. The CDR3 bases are TGTGCCAGCATTCGGGACAATTTTGGAAACACCATATATTTT. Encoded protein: CASIRDNFGNTIYF.

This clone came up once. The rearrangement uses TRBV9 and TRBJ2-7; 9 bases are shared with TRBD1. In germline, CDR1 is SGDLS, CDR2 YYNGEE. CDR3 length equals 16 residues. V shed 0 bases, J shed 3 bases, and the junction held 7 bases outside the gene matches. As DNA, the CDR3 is TGTGCCAGCAGCGTAGTCCCAGGACAGGGGCTCTACGAGCAGTACTTC. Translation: CASSVVPGQGLYEQYF.

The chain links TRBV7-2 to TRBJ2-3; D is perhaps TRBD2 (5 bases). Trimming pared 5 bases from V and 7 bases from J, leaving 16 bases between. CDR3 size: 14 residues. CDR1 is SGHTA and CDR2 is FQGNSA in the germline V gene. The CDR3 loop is CASSEDYLVNTQYF. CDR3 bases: TGTGCCAGCAGCGAAGACTACCTCGTTAATACGCAGTATTTT.

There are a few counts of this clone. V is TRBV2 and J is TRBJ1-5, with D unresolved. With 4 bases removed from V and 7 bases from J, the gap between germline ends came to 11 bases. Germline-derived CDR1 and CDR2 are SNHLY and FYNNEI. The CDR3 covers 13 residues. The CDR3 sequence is CASSARADQPQHF. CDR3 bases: TGTGCCAGCAGTGCCCGGGCTGACCAGCCCCAGCATTTT.

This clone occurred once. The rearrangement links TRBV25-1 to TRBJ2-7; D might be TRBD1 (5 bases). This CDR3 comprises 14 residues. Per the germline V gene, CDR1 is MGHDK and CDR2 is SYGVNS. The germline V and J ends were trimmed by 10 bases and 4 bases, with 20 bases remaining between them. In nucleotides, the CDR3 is TGTGCCACCACCCAGGGCACTTTGCAGTACGAGCAGTACTTC. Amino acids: CATTQGTLQYEQYF.

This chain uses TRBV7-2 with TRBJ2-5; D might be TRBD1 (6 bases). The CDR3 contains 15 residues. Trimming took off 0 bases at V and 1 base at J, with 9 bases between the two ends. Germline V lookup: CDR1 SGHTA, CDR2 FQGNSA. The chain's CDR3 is CASSLARTAQETQYF. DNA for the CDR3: TGTGCCAGCAGCTTAGCCCGGACAGCCCAAGAGACCCAGTACTTC.

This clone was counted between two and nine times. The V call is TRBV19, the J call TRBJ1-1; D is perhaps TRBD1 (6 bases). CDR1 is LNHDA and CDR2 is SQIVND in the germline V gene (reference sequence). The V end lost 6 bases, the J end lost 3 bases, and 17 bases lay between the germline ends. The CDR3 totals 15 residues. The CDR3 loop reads CASSLYRARDTEAFF. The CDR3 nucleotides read TGTGCCAGTAGCCTTTACAGGGCTAGGGACACTGAAGCTTTCTTT.

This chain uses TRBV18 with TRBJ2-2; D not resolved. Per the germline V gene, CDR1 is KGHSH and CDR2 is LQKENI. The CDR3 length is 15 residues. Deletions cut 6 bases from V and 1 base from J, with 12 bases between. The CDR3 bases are TGTGCCAGCTCTGTAAGGCAGAAGAACACCGGGGAGCTGTTTTTT. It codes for CASSVRQKNTGELFF.

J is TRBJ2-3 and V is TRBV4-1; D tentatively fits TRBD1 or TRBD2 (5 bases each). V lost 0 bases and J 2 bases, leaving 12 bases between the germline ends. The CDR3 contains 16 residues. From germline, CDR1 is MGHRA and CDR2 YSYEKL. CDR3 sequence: CASSQDSGTSTDTQYF. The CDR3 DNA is TGCGCCAGCAGCCAAGATTCTGGGACCTCCACAGATACGCAGTATTTT.

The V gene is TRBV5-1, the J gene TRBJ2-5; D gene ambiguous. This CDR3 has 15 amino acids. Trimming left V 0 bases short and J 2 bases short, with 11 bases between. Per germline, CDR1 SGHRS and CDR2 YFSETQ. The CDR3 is CASSLAGTNQETQYF. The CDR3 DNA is TGCGCCAGCAGCTTGGCCGGCACAAATCAAGAGACCCAGTACTTC.

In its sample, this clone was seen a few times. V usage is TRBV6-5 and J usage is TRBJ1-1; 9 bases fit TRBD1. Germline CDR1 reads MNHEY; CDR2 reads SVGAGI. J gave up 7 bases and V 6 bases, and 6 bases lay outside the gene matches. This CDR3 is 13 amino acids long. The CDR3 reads CASRGQGGIEAFF. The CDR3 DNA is TGTGCCAGCAGGGGACAGGGAGGGATTGAAGCTTTCTTT.

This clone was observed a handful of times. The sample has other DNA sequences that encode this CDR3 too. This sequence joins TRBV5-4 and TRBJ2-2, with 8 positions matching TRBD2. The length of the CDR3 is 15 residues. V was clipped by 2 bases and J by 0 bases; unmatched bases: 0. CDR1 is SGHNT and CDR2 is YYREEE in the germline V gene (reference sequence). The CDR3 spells CASSLAGANTGELFF. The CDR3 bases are TGTGCCAGCAGCTTAGCGGGAGCGAACACCGGGGAGCTGTTTTTT.